This TCR beta chain was identified during a study of tissue T cells after allogeneic stem cell transplantation. This CDR3 has 14 amino acids. V was shortened by 2 bases and J by 4 bases, with 11 bases between the two germline ends. The germline CDR1 and CDR2 sequences are SGHAT and FQNNGV. Regarding this clone: The antigen is unknown.

General study results and limits: Within patients, tissue anatomy strongly shaped TCR repertoire composition. In patients and mice, blood and spleen missed much of tissue repertoire.

Using immunoSEQ multiplex PCR, the repertoire was profiled, and TCRdb retains in-frame clones only, with some absent. This sample has about 9,800 clones, with 50% to 75% found just once. The sequence was collected from a male donor at least 60 years old with lung cancer. Sequenced material: tissue from the stomach, taken at autopsy. This chain links TRBV11-2 with TRBJ1-2, with no clear D. The CDR3 is CASSLIGRLYGYTF. CDR3 coding DNA: TGTGCCAGCAGCTTAATCGGACGGCTCTATGGCTACACCTTC.